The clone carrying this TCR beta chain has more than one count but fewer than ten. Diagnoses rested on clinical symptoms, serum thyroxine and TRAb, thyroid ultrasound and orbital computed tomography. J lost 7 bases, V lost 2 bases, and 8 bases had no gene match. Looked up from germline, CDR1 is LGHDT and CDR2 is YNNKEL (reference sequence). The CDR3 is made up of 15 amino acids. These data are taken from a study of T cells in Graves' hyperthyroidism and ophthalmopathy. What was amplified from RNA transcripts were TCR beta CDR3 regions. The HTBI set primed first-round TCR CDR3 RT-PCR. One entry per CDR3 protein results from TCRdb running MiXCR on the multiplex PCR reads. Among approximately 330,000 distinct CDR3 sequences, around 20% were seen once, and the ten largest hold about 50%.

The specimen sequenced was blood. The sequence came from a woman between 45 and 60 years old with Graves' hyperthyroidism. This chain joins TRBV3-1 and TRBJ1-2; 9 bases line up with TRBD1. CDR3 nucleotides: TGTGCCAGCAGCCAACCGGGACAGGGAAGAAGTGGCTACACCTTC. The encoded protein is CASSQPGQGRSGYTF.